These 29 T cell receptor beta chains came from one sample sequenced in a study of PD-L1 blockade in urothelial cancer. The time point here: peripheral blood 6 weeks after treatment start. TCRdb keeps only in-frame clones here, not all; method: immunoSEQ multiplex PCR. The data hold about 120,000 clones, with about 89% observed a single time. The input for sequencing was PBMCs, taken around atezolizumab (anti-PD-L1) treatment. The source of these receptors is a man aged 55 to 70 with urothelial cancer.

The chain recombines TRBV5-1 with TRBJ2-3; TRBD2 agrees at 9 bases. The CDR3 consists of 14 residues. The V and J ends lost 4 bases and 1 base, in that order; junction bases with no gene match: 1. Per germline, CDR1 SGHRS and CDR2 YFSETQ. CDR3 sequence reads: CASSVAGGTDTQYF. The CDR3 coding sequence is TGCGCCAGCAGCGTAGCGGGGGGCACAGATACGCAGTATTTT.

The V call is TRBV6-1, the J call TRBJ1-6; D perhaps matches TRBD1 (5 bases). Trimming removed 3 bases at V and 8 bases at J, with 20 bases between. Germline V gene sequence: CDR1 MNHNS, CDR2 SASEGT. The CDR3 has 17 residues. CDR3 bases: TGTGCCAGCAGTGAGTTCGGGGGGGGAGGAAGTTATTCACCCCTCCACTTT. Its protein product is CASSEFGGGGSYSPLHF.

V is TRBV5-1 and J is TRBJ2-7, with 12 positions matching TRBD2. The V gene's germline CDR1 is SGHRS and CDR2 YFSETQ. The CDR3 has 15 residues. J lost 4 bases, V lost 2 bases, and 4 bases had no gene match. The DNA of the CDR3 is TGCGCCAGCAGCTTAGGACTAGCGGGAACTTACGAGCAGTACTTC. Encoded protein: CASSLGLAGTYEQYF.

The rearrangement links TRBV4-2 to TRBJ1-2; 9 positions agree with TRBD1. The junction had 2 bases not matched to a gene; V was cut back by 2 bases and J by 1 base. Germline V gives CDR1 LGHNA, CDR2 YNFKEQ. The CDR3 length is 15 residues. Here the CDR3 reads CASSQKDRGNYGYTF. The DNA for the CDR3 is TGTGCCAGCAGCCAAAAGGACAGGGGTAACTATGGCTACACCTTC.

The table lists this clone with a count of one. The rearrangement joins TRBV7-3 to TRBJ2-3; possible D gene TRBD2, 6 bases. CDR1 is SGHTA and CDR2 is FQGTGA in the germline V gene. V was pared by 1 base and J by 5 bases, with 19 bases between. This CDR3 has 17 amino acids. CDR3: CASSLNMAAGQGDTQYF. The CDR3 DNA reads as TGTGCCAGCAGCTTAAATATGGCTGCGGGGCAGGGAGATACGCAGTATTTT.

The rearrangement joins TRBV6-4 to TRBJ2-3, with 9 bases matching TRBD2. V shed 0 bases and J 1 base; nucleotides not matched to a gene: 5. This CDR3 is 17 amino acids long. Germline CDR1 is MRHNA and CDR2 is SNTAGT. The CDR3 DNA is TGTGCCAGCAGTGACTCGGCGGGGGGGCGCGGCACAGATACGCAGTATTTT. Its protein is CASSDSAGGRGTDTQYF.

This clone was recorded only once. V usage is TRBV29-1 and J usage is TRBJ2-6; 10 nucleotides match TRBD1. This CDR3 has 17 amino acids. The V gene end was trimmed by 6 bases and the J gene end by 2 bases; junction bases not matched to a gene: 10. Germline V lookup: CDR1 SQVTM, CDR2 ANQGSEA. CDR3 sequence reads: CSVAGTGVGAGANVLTF. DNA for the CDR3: TGCAGCGTCGCCGGGACAGGGGTTGGGGCTGGGGCCAACGTCCTGACTTTC.

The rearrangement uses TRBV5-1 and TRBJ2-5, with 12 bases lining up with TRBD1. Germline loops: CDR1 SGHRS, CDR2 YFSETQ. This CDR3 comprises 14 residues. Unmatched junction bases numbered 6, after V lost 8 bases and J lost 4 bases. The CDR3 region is CASERDRGRETQYF. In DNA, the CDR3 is TGCGCCAGTGAACGGGACAGGGGGCGAGAGACCCAGTACTTC. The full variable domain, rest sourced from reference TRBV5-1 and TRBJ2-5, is KAGVTQTPRYLIKTRGQQVTLSCSPISGHRSVSWYQQTPGQGLQFLFEYFSETQRNKGNFPGRFSGRQFSNSRSEMNVSTLELGDSALYLCASERDRGRETQYFGPGTRLLVL.

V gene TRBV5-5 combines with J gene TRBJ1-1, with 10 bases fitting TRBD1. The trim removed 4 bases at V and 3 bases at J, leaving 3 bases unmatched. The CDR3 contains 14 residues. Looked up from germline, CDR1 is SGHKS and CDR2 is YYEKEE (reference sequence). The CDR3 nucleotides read TGTGCCAGCAGCGGACAGGGGGGACACACTGAAGCTTTCTTT. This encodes CASSGQGGHTEAFF.

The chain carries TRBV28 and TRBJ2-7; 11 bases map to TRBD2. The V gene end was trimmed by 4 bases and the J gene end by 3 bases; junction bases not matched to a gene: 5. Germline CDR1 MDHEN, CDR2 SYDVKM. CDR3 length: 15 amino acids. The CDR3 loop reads CASSSTSGTHYEQYF. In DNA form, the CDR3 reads TGTGCCAGCAGTTCGACTAGCGGGACCCACTACGAGCAGTACTTC.

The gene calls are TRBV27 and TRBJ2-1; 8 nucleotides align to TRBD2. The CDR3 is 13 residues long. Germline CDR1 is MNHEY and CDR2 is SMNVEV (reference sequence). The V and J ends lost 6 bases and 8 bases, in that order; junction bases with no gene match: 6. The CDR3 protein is CASSPPGGDEQFF. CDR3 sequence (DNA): TGTGCCAGCAGCCCCCCCGGGGGGGATGAGCAGTTCTTC.

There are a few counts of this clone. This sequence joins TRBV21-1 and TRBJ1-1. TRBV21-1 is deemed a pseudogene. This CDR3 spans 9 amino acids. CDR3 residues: CASGGGAFF. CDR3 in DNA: TGTGCCAGCGGGGGGGGAGCTTTCTTT.

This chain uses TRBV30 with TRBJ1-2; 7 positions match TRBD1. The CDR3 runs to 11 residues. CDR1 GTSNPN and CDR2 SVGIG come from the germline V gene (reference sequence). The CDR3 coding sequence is TGTTCCACAGGGGCTAACTATGGCTACACCTTC. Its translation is CSTGANYGYTF.

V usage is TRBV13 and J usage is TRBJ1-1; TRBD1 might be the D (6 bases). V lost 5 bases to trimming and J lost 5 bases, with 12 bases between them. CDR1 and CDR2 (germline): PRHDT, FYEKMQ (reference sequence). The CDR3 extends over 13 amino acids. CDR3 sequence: CASSRGGGTEAFF. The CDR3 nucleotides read TGTGCCAGCAGCCGAGGGGGTGGTACTGAAGCTTTCTTT. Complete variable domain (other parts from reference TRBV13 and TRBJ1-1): AAGVIQSPRHLIKEKRETATLKCYPIPRHDTVYWYQQGPGQDPQFLISFYEKMQSDKGSIPDRFSAQQFSDYHSELNMSSLELGDSALYFCASSRGGGTEAFFGQGTRLTVV.

CDR3 protein: CSVQSSGGLEAFF. As DNA, the CDR3 is TGCAGCGTTCAGTCCTCAGGGGGCCTTGAAGCTTTCTTT. The rearrangement joins TRBV29-1 to TRBJ1-1; 8 bases map to TRBD1. The CDR3 has 13 amino acids. Germline CDR1 reads SQVTM; CDR2 reads ANQGSEA. The V gene end was trimmed by 5 bases and the J gene end by 7 bases; junction bases not matched to a gene: 9.

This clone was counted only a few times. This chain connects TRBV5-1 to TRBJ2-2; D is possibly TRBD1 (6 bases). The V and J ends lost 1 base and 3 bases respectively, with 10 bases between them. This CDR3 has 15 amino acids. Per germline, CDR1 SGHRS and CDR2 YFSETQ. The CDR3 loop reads CASSLRDTHTGELFF. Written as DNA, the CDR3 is TGCGCCAGCAGCTTGAGGGACACTCACACCGGGGAGCTGTTTTTT.

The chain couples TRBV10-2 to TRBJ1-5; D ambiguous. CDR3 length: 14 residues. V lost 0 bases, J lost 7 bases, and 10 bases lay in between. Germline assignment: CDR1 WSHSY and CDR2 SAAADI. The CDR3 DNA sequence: TGCGCCAGCAGTGAGTCGACTTACCGACAGCCCCAGCATTTT. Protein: CASSESTYRQPQHF.

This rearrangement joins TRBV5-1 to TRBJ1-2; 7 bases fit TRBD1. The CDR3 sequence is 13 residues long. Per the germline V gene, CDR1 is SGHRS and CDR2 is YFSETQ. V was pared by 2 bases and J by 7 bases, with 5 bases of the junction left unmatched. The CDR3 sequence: CASSFGQDSGYTF. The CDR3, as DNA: TGCGCCAGCAGCTTTGGACAGGACTCTGGCTACACCTTC.

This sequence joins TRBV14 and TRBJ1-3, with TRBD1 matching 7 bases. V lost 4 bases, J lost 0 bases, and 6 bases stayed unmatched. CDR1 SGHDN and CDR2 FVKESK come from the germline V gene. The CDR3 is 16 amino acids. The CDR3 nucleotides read TGTGCCAGCAGCCCGCCAGGGGGGTACTCTGGAAACACCATATATTTT. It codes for CASSPPGGYSGNTIYF.

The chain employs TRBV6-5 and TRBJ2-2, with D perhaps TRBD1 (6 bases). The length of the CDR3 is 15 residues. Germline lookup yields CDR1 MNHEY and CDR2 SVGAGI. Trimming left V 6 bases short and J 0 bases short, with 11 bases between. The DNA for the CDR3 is TGTGCCAGCAGCCAGAGACAGGCGAACACCGGGGAGCTGTTTTTT. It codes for CASSQRQANTGELFF.

DNA of the CDR3: TGTGCCAGTAGTGCACAGTTGAGCTCTGGGGCCAACGTCCTGACTTTC. This encodes CASSAQLSSGANVLTF. This chain connects TRBV19 to TRBJ2-6, with D unresolved. V was pared by 5 bases and J by 0 bases, with 11 bases between. The length of the CDR3 is 16 residues. Per the germline V gene, CDR1 is LNHDA and CDR2 is SQIVND (reference sequence).

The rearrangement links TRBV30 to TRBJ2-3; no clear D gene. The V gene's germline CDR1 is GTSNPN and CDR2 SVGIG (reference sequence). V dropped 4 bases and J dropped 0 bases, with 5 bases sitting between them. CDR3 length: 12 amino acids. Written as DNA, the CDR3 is TGTGCCTGGACCAGGAGCACAGATACGCAGTATTTT. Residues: CAWTRSTDTQYF.

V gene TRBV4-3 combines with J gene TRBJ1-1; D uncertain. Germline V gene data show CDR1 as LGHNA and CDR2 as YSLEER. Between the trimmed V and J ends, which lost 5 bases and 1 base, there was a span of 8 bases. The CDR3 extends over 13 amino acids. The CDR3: CASSSRGNTEAFF. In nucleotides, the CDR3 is TGCGCCAGCAGCAGCCGGGGGAACACTGAAGCTTTCTTT.

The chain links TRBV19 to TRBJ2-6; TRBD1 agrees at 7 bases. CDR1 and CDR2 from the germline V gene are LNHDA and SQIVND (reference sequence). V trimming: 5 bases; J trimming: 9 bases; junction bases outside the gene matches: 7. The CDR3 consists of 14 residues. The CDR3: CASSSGQAHNVLTF. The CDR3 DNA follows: TGTGCCAGTAGTTCTGGACAGGCGCACAACGTCCTGACTTTC.

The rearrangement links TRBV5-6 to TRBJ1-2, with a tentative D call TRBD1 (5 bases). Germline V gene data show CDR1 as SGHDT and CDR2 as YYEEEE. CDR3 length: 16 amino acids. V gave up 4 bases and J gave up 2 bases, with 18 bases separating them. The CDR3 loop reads CASSPPQGRGNYGYTF. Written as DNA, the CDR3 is TGTGCCAGCAGCCCTCCCCAGGGACGGGGGAACTATGGCTACACCTTC. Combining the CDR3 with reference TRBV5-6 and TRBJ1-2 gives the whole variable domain DAGVTQSPTHLIKTRGQQVTLRCSPKSGHDTVSWYQQALGQGPQFIFQYYEEEERQRGNFPDRFSGHQFPNYSSELNVNALLLGDSALYLCASSPPQGRGNYGYTFGSGTRLTVV.

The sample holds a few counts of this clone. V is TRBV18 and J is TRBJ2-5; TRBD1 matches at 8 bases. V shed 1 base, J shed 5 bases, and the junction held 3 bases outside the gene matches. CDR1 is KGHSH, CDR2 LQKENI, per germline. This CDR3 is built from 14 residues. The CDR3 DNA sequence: TGTGCCAGCTCACCACGGGACAGGTGGGAGACCCAGTACTTC. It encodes CASSPRDRWETQYF.

The CDR3 DNA reads TGTGCCAGCAGCCCCGCTAGCGGGGTAGGTGAGACCCAGTACTTC. This encodes CASSPASGVGETQYF. V gene TRBV11-2 combines with J gene TRBJ2-5, with 9 bases matching TRBD2. The CDR3 totals 15 residues. J lost 5 bases, V lost 5 bases, and 9 bases had no gene match. Germline assignment: CDR1 SGHAT and CDR2 FQNNGV.

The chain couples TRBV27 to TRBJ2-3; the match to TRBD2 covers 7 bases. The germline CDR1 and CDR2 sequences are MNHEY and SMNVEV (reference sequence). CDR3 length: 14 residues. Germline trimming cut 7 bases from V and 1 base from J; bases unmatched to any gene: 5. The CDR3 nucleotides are TGTGCCAGCACCCCGAGCGGGGGCACAGATACGCAGTATTTT. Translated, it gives CASTPSGGTDTQYF.

The CDR3 sequence is CASRNRGPYEQYF. CDR3 nucleotides: TGTGCCAGCAGAAACAGGGGTCCCTACGAGCAGTACTTC. V is TRBV6-5 and J is TRBJ2-7; TRBD1 aligns across 7 bases. This CDR3 has 13 amino acids. J gave up 2 bases and V 6 bases, and 4 bases lay outside the gene matches. Germline-derived CDR1 and CDR2 are MNHEY and SVGAGI.